The clone carrying this T cell receptor (beta chain) was recorded only once. Its target is not known. V shed 5 bases and J shed 7 bases, with 15 bases lying between them. The CDR3 is made up of 13 amino acids. CDR1 and CDR2 from the germline V gene are SGHAT and FQNNGV. It was second doses at about 4 or about 12 weeks that were pooled. Sequenced by immunoSEQ multiplex PCR; TCRdb stores in-frame clones only, minus some. Of more than 90,000 clones listed, roughly 86% are singletons. The data belong to a study of T cell responses to AZD1222 COVID-19 vaccine. Overall study results and limits: It was only 6 or 7 AZD1222 recipients who were seropositive at baseline.

The origin of this receptor is an adult who received the AZD1222 COVID-19 vaccine. This chain joins TRBV11-2 and TRBJ2-7; D is unclear. Specimen: peripheral blood, collected 28 days after the second AZD1222 dose. The CDR3 reads CASSRRASLEQYF. For the CDR3, the DNA is TGTGCCAGCAGCCGACGGGCCTCACTAGAGCAGTACTTC.